A single sample is the source of the 18 T cell receptor beta chains below, sequenced in a study of T cell changes during pregnancy in multiple sclerosis. Libraries were prepared by immunoSEQ multiplex PCR; TCRdb keeps only in-frame clonotypes and omits some of them. There are under 45,000 clones in the sample; roughly 92% occur only once, and approximately 0.62% lies in the top ten. Material: CD4+ T cells from peripheral blood mononuclear cells, obtained in the first trimester of pregnancy. These receptors came from a female donor with multiple sclerosis, enrolled in a pregnancy study.

This clone showed up just once. V is TRBV6-1 and J is TRBJ2-7, with 7 bases that match TRBD1. The CDR3 runs 14 residues. Germline V gene sequence: CDR1 MNHNS, CDR2 SASEGT. Losses at the gene ends were 6 bases for V and 3 bases for J; bases not matched to a gene: 8. The CDR3 nucleotides are TGTGCCAGCAGGCGGACAGGTGAGGGCTACGAGCAGTACTTC. This translates into CASRRTGEGYEQYF.

The V gene is TRBV9, the J gene TRBJ2-5; 7 bases fit TRBD2. Per the germline V gene, CDR1 is SGDLS and CDR2 is YYNGEE. V gave up 4 bases and J gave up 2 bases; unmatched junction bases: 14. The CDR3 is 17 amino acids. The DNA of the CDR3 is TGTGCCAGCAGCCCCCGGGGTAGCGGGTTGGGACAAGAGACCCAGTACTTC. This gives the protein CASSPRGSGLGQETQYF.

The chain couples TRBV5-1 to TRBJ1-2; maybe TRBD1 (6 bases). CDR3 length: 16 amino acids. Germline V gene lookup returns CDR1 SGHRS and CDR2 YFSETQ. The germline V and J ends were trimmed by 0 bases and 5 bases, with 17 bases remaining between them. The CDR3 sequence is CASSLGAGTTGYGYTF. DNA of the CDR3: TGCGCCAGCAGCTTGGGAGCAGGGACAACGGGGTATGGCTACACCTTC.

The rearrangement links TRBV13 to TRBJ2-3; weak D call: TRBD2 (7 bases). This CDR3 spans 16 amino acids. Germline V lookup: CDR1 PRHDT, CDR2 FYEKMQ (reference sequence). V shed 5 bases and J shed 0 bases, with 15 bases lying between them. Written as DNA, the CDR3 is TGTGCCAGCAGCGAAAGGGGGGGCGGAAGCACAGATACGCAGTATTTT. This codes for CASSERGGGSTDTQYF.

The V and J genes are TRBV5-6 and TRBJ1-1; tentative D call: TRBD1 (5 bases). This CDR3 has 15 residues. Trimming shortened V by 6 bases and J by 1 base, and 16 bases separated the two germline ends. Germline V gene data show CDR1 as SGHDT and CDR2 as YYEEEE. CDR3 in amino acids: CASILTQGRNTEAFF. Here the CDR3 DNA reads TGTGCCAGCATTCTAACCCAGGGAAGGAACACTGAAGCTTTCTTT.

CDR3 DNA: TGTGCCAGCAGCGGACGGGGGAGCTCCTACAATGAGCAGTTCTTC. Residues: CASSGRGSSYNEQFF. The V gene is TRBV11-2, the J gene TRBJ2-1; tentatively, D is TRBD2 (6 bases). Germline V gene lookup returns CDR1 SGHAT and CDR2 FQNNGV. This CDR3 contains 15 residues. V was pared by 5 bases and J by 0 bases, with 11 bases between.

CDR3 amino acids: CASSEGRGTEAFF. The CDR3 DNA follows: TGTGCCAGCAGTGAGGGAAGGGGAACTGAAGCTTTCTTT. This chain connects TRBV6-4 to TRBJ1-1; perhaps TRBD1 as D (5 bases). With 3 bases removed from V and 5 bases from J, the gap between germline ends came to 10 bases. The CDR3 extends over 13 amino acids. CDR1 is MRHNA and CDR2 is SNTAGT in the germline V gene.

The gene calls are TRBV19 and TRBJ2-7; TRBD1 is a possible D gene (6 bases). Trimming pared 2 bases from V and 4 bases from J, leaving 21 bases between. CDR1 is LNHDA and CDR2 is SQIVND in the germline V gene (reference sequence). This CDR3 spans 17 amino acids. CDR3 region: CASSIYPRDIVGYEQYF. The DNA for the CDR3 is TGTGCCAGTAGTATATACCCACGGGACATCGTCGGGTACGAGCAGTACTTC. The whole variable domain, filled in from reference TRBV19 and TRBJ2-7, reads DGGITQSPKYLFRKEGQNVTLSCEQNLNHDAMYWYRQDPGQGLRLIYYSQIVNDFQKGDIAEGYSVSREKKESFPLTVTSAQKNPTAFYLCASSIYPRDIVGYEQYFGPGTRLTVT.

The chain employs TRBV6-5 and TRBJ1-5; D may be TRBD1 (6 bases). The V gene lost 8 bases and the J gene lost 5 bases, with 10 bases spanning the gap. CDR1 is MNHEY and CDR2 is SVGAGI in the germline V gene. This CDR3 is built from 12 residues. The CDR3 DNA reads TGTGCCAGCGGTGGGGGCTATCAGCCCCAGCATTTT. Translation: CASGGGYQPQHF.

The chain carries TRBV7-8 and TRBJ2-4, with D possibly matching TRBD1 (6 bases). Germline V gene lookup returns CDR1 SGHVS and CDR2 FQNEAQ. V gave up 1 base and J gave up 0 bases, with 10 bases separating them. This CDR3 comprises 16 residues. The CDR3 sequence: CASSLEQGAAKNIQYF. Here the CDR3 DNA reads TGTGCCAGCAGCTTAGAACAGGGTGCAGCCAAAAACATTCAGTACTTC.

This clone was seen just once. The chain uses TRBV14 and TRBJ1-2, with 8 nucleotides matching TRBD1. CDR1 SGHDN and CDR2 FVKESK come from the germline V gene. J lost 8 bases, V lost 3 bases, and 5 bases had no gene match. The CDR3 is 13 amino acids. CDR3 region: CASSQRQGLGYTF. The CDR3 DNA reads TGTGCCAGCAGCCAGCGACAGGGGTTAGGCTACACCTTC.

The chain uses TRBV25-1 and TRBJ1-5; D not resolved. Between the trimmed V and J ends, which lost 5 bases and 3 bases, there was a span of 11 bases. CDR1 and CDR2 (germline): MGHDK, SYGVNS. CDR3 length: 14 residues. CDR3 in DNA: TGTGCCAGCAGTCCGTGGGCTGCCAATCAGCCCCAGCATTTT. Encoded protein: CASSPWAANQPQHF.

The V and J genes are TRBV10-2 and TRBJ2-3; 11 positions match TRBD2. Germline V lookup: CDR1 WSHSY, CDR2 SAAADI. This CDR3 contains 16 residues. V trimming: 4 bases; J trimming: 8 bases; junction bases outside the gene matches: 11. The CDR3 loop reads CASSVNVAGGRVTQYF. CDR3 nucleotide sequence: TGCGCCAGCAGTGTAAATGTAGCGGGGGGGCGGGTTACGCAGTATTTT.

Written as DNA, the CDR3 is TGTGCCAGCATGGGACAGGGGGTCGATCAGCCCCAGCATTTT. Amino acids: CASMGQGVDQPQHF. The chain recombines TRBV6-1 with TRBJ1-5, with TRBD1 matching over 11 bases. Germline assignment: CDR1 MNHNS and CDR2 SASEGT. This CDR3 is built from 14 residues. V trimming: 7 bases; J trimming: 5 bases; junction bases outside the gene matches: 4.

V gene TRBV11-2 combines with J gene TRBJ2-1, with D maybe TRBD2 (5 bases). The CDR3 loop spans 17 amino acids. From germline, CDR1 is SGHAT and CDR2 FQNNGV. V was trimmed by 4 bases and J by 4 bases, leaving 20 bases between them. CDR3 in DNA: TGTGCCAGCAGCTCAGACCTACACGCGGGCGGATACAATGAGCAGTTCTTC. Translation gives CASSSDLHAGGYNEQFF.

The chain recombines TRBV28 with TRBJ2-1; possibly TRBD2 for D (5 bases). CDR1 and CDR2 from the germline V gene are MDHEN and SYDVKM. This CDR3 contains 14 residues. The germline V and J ends were trimmed by 6 bases and 3 bases, with 12 bases remaining between them. The CDR3 nucleotides read TGTGCCAGCAGCCTCGATAGCGTCTACAATGAGCAGTTCTTC. Protein sequence: CASSLDSVYNEQFF.

The chain is built from TRBV4-1 and TRBJ1-2; 11 bases line up with TRBD1. The CDR3 has 15 amino acids. The trim removed 1 base at V and 3 bases at J, leaving 1 base unmatched. The germline gives CDR1 MGHRA, CDR2 YSYEKL. CDR3 sequence (DNA): TGCGCCAGCAGCCAAGGGGACAGGGGGGACTATGGCTACACCTTC. Its protein is CASSQGDRGDYGYTF.

This chain links TRBV30 with TRBJ1-5; D unclear. Trimming stripped 3 bases from V and 3 bases from J, with 15 bases between. There are 15 residues in the CDR3. The germline gives CDR1 GTSNPN, CDR2 SVGIG (reference sequence). DNA of the CDR3: TGTGCCTGGAGAGGTAAGGGAGGAACCAATCAGCCCCAGCATTTT. It encodes CAWRGKGGTNQPQHF. Variable domain in full (rest from reference TRBV30 and TRBJ1-5): SQTIHQWPATLVQPVGSPLSLECTVEGTSNPNLYWYRQAAGRGLQLLFYSVGIGQISSEVPQNLSASRPQDRQFILSSKKLLLSDSGFYLCAWRGKGGTNQPQHFGDGTRLSIL.